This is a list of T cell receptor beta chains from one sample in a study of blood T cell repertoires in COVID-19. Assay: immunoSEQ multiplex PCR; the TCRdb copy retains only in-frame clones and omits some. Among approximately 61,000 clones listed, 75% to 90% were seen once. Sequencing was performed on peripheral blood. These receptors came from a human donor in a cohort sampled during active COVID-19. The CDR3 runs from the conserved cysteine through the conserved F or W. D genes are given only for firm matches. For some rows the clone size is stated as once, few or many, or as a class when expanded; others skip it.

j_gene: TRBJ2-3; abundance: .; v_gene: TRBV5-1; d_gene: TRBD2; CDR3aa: CASSLGTSGSTDTQYF; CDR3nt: TGCGCCAGCAGCCTCGGGACTAGCGGGAGCACAGATACGCAGTATTTT
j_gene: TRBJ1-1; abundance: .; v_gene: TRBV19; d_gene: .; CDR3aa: CASSDRYLSTEAFF; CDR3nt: TGTGCCAGTAGTGACAGGTATTTATCCACTGAAGCTTTCTTT
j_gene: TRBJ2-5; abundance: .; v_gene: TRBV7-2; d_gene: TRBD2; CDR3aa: CASSSRLAETQYF; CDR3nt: TGTGCCAGCAGCTCAAGACTAGCCGAGACCCAGTACTTC
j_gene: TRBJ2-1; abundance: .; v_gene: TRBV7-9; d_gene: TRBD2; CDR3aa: CASSIVRSSGPHEQFF; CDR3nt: TGTGCCAGCAGCATAGTGCGATCTAGCGGCCCACACGAGCAGTTCTTC
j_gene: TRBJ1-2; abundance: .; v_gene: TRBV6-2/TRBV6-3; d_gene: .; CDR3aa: CASSYSLYGYTF; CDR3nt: TGTGCCAGCAGTTATTCCCTCTATGGCTACACCTTC
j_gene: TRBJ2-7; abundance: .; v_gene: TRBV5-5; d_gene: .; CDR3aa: CASSLEWVGREYF; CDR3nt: TGTGCCAGCAGCTTGGAATGGGTAGGGAGAGAGTACTTC
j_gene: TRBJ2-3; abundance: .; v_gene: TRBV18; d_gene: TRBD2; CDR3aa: CASSLRPRGDTDTQYF; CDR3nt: TGTGCCAGCTCACTTCGACCACGGGGGGACACAGATACGCAGTATTTT
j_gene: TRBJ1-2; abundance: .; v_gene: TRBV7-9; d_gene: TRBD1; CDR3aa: CASSFPGQAYYGYTF; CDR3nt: TGTGCCAGCAGCTTTCCCGGACAGGCCTACTATGGCTACACCTTC
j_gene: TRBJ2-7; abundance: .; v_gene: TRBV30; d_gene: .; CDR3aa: CAWTPRGPRRVQYF; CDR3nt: TGTGCCTGGACTCCCAGGGGCCCACGAAGGGTGCAGTACTTC
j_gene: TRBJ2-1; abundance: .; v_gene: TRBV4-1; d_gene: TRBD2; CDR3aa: CASSQFSLAGPNNEQFF; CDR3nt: TGCGCCAGCAGCCAATTTTCACTAGCGGGACCCAACAATGAGCAGTTCTTC
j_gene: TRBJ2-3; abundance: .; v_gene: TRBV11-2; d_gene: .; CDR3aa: CASSATGTSTDTQYF; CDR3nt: TGTGCCAGCAGCGCTACAGGAACGAGTACAGATACGCAGTATTTT
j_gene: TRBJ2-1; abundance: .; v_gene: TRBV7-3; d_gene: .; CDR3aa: CASSPAGILNEQFF; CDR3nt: TGTGCCAGCAGCCCGGCCGGGATTCTCAATGAGCAGTTCTTC
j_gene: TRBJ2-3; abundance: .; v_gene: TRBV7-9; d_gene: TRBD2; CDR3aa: CASSLGGTTQYF; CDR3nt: TGTGCCAGCAGCCTCGGGGGGACTACGCAGTATTTT
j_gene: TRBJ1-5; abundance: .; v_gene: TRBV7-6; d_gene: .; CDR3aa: CASSPLRVPGQPQHF; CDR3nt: TGTGCCAGCAGCCCCCTCAGGGTCCCTGGGCAGCCCCAGCATTTT
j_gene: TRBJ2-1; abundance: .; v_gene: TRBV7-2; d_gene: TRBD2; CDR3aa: CASSLRRENEQFF; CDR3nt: TGTGCCAGCAGCTTGAGGCGGGAGAATGAGCAGTTCTTC
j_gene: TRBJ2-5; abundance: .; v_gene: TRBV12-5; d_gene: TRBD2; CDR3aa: CASGSGLAGQETQYF; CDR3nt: TGTGCTAGTGGTTCAGGTCTAGCGGGGCAAGAGACCCAGTACTTC
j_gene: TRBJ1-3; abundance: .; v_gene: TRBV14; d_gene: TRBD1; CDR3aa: CASSPDRVGNTIYF; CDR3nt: TGTGCCAGCAGCCCGGACAGGGTCGGAAACACCATATATTTT
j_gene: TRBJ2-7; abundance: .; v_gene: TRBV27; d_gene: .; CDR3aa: CASSSTGLDYEQYF; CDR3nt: TGTGCCAGCAGTTCAACAGGGTTGGACTACGAGCAGTACTTC
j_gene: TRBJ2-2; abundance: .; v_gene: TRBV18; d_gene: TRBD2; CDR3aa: CASSLPLTSLDTGELFF; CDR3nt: TGTGCCAGCTCACTTCCGCTGACTAGCCTGGACACCGGGGAGCTGTTTTTT
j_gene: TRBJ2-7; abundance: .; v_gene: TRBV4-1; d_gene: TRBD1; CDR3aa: CASSFTTLQGAYEQYF; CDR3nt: TGCGCCAGCAGCTTCACAACCCTGCAGGGGGCCTACGAGCAGTACTTC
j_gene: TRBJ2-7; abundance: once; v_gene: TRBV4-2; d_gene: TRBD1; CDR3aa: CASSQDVPGQYEQYF; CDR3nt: TGTGCCAGCAGCCAAGACGTCCCGGGACAGTACGAGCAGTACTTC
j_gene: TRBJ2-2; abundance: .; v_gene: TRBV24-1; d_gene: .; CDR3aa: CATSDRGGRGNTGELFF; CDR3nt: TGTGCCACCAGTGATAGGGGGGGCAGGGGTAACACCGGGGAGCTGTTTTTT
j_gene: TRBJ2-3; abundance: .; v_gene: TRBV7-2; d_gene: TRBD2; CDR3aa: CASGTGVPGGTQYF; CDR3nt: TGTGCCAGCGGAACCGGGGTCCCGGGGGGTACGCAGTATTTT
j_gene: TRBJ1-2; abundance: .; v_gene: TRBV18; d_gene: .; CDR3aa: CASSPLEAAYGYTF; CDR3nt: TGTGCCAGCTCACCACTGGAGGCAGCCTATGGCTACACCTTC
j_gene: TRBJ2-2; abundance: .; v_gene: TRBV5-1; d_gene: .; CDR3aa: CASSLGSANTGELFF; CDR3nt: TGCGCCAGCAGCTTGGGTAGCGCGAACACCGGGGAGCTGTTTTTT
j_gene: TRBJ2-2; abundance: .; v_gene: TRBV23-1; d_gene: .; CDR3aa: CASSQSIGTANTGELFF; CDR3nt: TGCGCCAGCAGTCAATCGATCGGCACAGCCAACACCGGGGAGCTGTTTTTT
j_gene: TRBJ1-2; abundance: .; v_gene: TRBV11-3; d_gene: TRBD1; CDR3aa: CASSLEQGAFGYTF; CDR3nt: TGTGCCAGCAGCTTAGAACAGGGGGCTTTTGGCTACACCTTC
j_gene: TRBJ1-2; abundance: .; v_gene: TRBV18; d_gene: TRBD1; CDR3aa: CASSPWTGINYGYTF; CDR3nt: TGTGCCAGCTCACCGTGGACAGGGATTAACTATGGCTACACCTTC
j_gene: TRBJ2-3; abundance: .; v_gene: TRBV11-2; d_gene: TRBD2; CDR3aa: CASSSQRGDPDDPDTQYF; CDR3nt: TGTGCCAGCAGCTCCCAGCGGGGCGACCCTGATGACCCAGATACGCAGTATTTT
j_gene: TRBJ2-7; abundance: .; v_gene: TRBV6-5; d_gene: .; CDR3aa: CASRTPGTIHEQYF; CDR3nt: TGTGCCAGCAGGACACCCGGGACAATCCACGAGCAGTACTTC
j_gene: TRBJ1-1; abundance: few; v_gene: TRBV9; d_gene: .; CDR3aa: CASSVAGPPGTEAFF; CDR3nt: TGTGCCAGCAGCGTTGCGGGTCCCCCAGGAACTGAAGCTTTCTTT